The 21 T cell receptor beta chains listed next were all sequenced from one sample in a study of blood T cell repertoires in COVID-19. Sequencing used immunoSEQ multiplex PCR; TCRdb keeps in-frame clones, though not all of them. The sample records 200,000 to 250,000 clones, approximately 86% being singletons. The sequenced sample was peripheral blood. The receptors were gathered from a woman in her seventies with active or convalescent COVID-19.

The chain carries TRBV5-1 and TRBJ2-3; D gene ambiguous. With 2 bases removed from V and 5 bases from J, the gap between germline ends came to 6 bases. Germline V lookup: CDR1 SGHRS, CDR2 YFSETQ. The CDR3 runs to 12 residues. CDR3 residues: CASSLNIDTQYF. CDR3 DNA sequence: TGCGCCAGCAGCTTAAACATAGATACGCAGTATTTT. The full variable domain, with the rest looked up from reference TRBV5-1 and TRBJ2-3, is KAGVTQTPRYLIKTRGQQVTLSCSPISGHRSVSWYQQTPGQGLQFLFEYFSETQRNKGNFPGRFSGRQFSNSRSEMNVSTLELGDSALYLCASSLNIDTQYFGPGTRLTVL.

The chain recombines TRBV9 with TRBJ2-5, with TRBD2 matching over 7 bases. From germline, CDR1 is SGDLS and CDR2 YYNGEE. Trimming at V came to 4 bases and at J to 3 bases, leaving 3 bases not matched to a gene. This CDR3 region has 13 residues. CDR3 bases: TGTGCCAGCAGCCCTCGGGGGGAAGAGACCCAGTACTTC. It is translated as CASSPRGEETQYF.

This clone was observed once. The genes are TRBV5-4 and TRBJ2-7; a possible D gene is TRBD1 (6 bases). V lost 1 base and J lost 0, with 8 bases in between. The CDR3 totals 14 residues. Germline-derived CDR1 and CDR2 are SGHNT and YYREEE (reference sequence). The CDR3 is CASSLTGNSYEQYF. The CDR3 DNA follows: TGTGCCAGCAGCTTGACAGGGAACTCCTACGAGCAGTACTTC.

The rearrangement uses TRBV4-3 and TRBJ2-1; TRBD2 matches at 12 bases. The ends lost 1 base at V and 7 bases at J; junction bases unmatched: 11. Germline values: CDR1 LGHNA, CDR2 YSLEER. CDR3 length: 18 amino acids. The CDR3 protein is CASSQALGLAGGLNEQFF. In nucleotides, the CDR3 is TGCGCCAGCAGCCAAGCACTAGGGCTAGCGGGGGGGCTGAATGAGCAGTTCTTC.

This clone showed up just once. In nucleotides, the CDR3 is TGTGCCAGCATTTATGGTCGGGGTTCTGGAAACACCATATATTTT. Translation gives CASIYGRGSGNTIYF. The J gene is TRBJ1-3, the V gene TRBV2, with unresolved D. This CDR3 contains 15 residues. The germline V and J ends were trimmed by 7 bases and 1 base, with 14 bases remaining between them. CDR1 and CDR2 (germline): SNHLY, FYNNEI.

In its sample, this clone was seen once. The chain uses TRBV19 and TRBJ1-1; D remains ambiguous. CDR1 and CDR2 from the germline V gene are LNHDA and SQIVND (reference sequence). The CDR3 has 16 residues. Between the trimmed V and J ends, which lost 3 bases and 4 bases, there was a span of 18 bases. For the CDR3, the DNA is TGTGCCAGTAGTATCGGCATTAGTGGGGAGGGCACTGAAGCTTTCTTT. Translated: CASSIGISGEGTEAFF. The complete variable domain, with remaining parts taken from reference TRBV19 and TRBJ1-1, reads DGGITQSPKYLFRKEGQNVTLSCEQNLNHDAMYWYRQDPGQGLRLIYYSQIVNDFQKGDIAEGYSVSREKKESFPLTVTSAQKNPTAFYLCASSIGISGEGTEAFFGQGTRLTVV.

This sequence joins TRBV11-3 and TRBJ2-2, with D tentatively TRBD2 (5 bases). The germline V and J ends were trimmed by 5 bases and 2 bases, with 12 bases remaining between them. Germline CDR1 reads SGHNT; CDR2 reads YENEEA. This CDR3 is built from 15 residues. The CDR3 spells CASSASTGNTGELFF. As DNA, the CDR3 is TGTGCCAGCAGCGCCAGTACGGGAAACACCGGGGAGCTGTTTTTT.

J is TRBJ1-2 and V is TRBV10-3; unclear D gene. This CDR3 is 12 amino acids long. Germline-derived CDR1 and CDR2 are ENHRY and SYGVKD. V was trimmed by 6 bases and J by 3 bases, leaving 8 bases between them. The chain's CDR3 is CAISPGHYGYTF. The DNA of the CDR3 is TGTGCCATCAGCCCGGGTCACTATGGCTACACCTTC.

CDR3 loop: CASSDGQIYNEQFF. CDR3 DNA: TGCGCCAGCAGCGACGGACAGATTTACAATGAGCAGTTCTTC. The V call is TRBV5-1, the J call TRBJ2-1, with a weak D call TRBD1 (6 bases). In germline, CDR1 is SGHRS, CDR2 YFSETQ. V lost 4 bases and J 4 bases, leaving 12 bases between the germline ends. The CDR3 runs 14 residues.

This sequence joins TRBV6-2 or TRBV6-3 and TRBJ2-7; a weak D match, TRBD1 (6 bases). The V end was cut by 5 bases, the J end by 3 bases, with 14 bases between. The V gene's germline CDR1 is MNHEY and CDR2 SVGEGT. This CDR3 has 14 amino acids. The CDR3: CASSANGQIYEQYF. CDR3 DNA: TGTGCCAGCAGTGCCAACGGACAGATCTACGAGCAGTACTTC.

The chain couples TRBV9 to TRBJ1-1, with D perhaps TRBD1 (5 bases). V was cut by 4 bases and J by 3 bases, with 13 bases left in between. CDR1 and CDR2 from the germline V gene are SGDLS and YYNGEE. The CDR3 consists of 14 residues. CDR3 sequence (DNA): TGTGCCAGCAGCTCAGGGTATCAGGACACTGAAGCTTTCTTT. Protein product: CASSSGYQDTEAFF.

The V gene is TRBV6-5, the J gene TRBJ1-3; 7 bases match TRBD1. Germline V gives CDR1 MNHEY, CDR2 SVGAGI. The length of the CDR3 is 15 residues. Unmatched junction bases numbered 1, after V lost 2 bases and J lost 0 bases. The CDR3 DNA follows: TGTGCCAGCAGTTACGGGACAGACTCTGGAAACACCATATATTTT. Translated: CASSYGTDSGNTIYF.

The gene calls are TRBV10-3 and TRBJ1-1; perhaps TRBD1 as D (6 bases). Trimming removed 5 bases from V and 0 bases from J, with 13 bases in between. CDR3 length equals 15 residues. CDR1 is ENHRY, CDR2 SYGVKD, per germline. As DNA, the CDR3 is TGTGCCATCAGTAAAACAGGGTTTATGAACACTGAAGCTTTCTTT. Its translation: CAISKTGFMNTEAFF.

The genes are TRBV2 and TRBJ1-1; tentatively, D is TRBD1 (5 bases). CDR3 length: 13 residues. The germline V gene encodes CDR1 SNHLY and CDR2 FYNNEI. V shed 6 bases and J shed 0 bases, with 8 bases lying between them. The CDR3 bases are TGTGCCAGCAGGCCGGACATGAACACTGAAGCTTTCTTT. Protein sequence: CASRPDMNTEAFF.

The chain carries TRBV11-2 and TRBJ1-2; 9 nucleotides line up with TRBD1. The germline gives CDR1 SGHAT, CDR2 FQNNGV. This CDR3 contains 15 residues. J lost 7 bases, V lost 5 bases, and 11 bases had no gene match. The CDR3 sequence is CASSPPGTGTSGYTF. CDR3 in DNA: TGTGCCAGCAGCCCACCCGGGACAGGGACTTCTGGCTACACCTTC.

The V and J genes are TRBV7-3 and TRBJ1-2, with a tentative D call TRBD1 (6 bases). The CDR3 has 14 amino acids. The V gene's germline CDR1 is SGHTA and CDR2 FQGTGA. Trimming removed 1 base from V and 7 bases from J, with 13 bases in between. The CDR3 DNA reads TGTGCCAGCAGCTTAAGCGGCAGGGGATCTGGCTACACCTTC. Amino acid sequence: CASSLSGRGSGYTF.

The chain carries TRBV4-3 and TRBJ2-5; possibly TRBD1 for D (5 bases). The CDR3 has 15 amino acids. From germline, CDR1 is LGHNA and CDR2 YSLEER. The germline V and J ends were trimmed by 0 bases and 1 base, with 9 bases remaining between them. The CDR3 spells CASSQEGQAQETQYF. In DNA form, the CDR3 reads TGCGCCAGCAGCCAAGAGGGGCAGGCCCAAGAGACCCAGTACTTC.

V gene TRBV5-6 combines with J gene TRBJ2-5; maybe TRBD1 (5 bases). The CDR3 contains 14 residues. Deletions cut 0 bases from V and 5 bases from J, with 11 bases between. CDR1 is SGHDT and CDR2 is YYEEEE in the germline V gene. The CDR3 spells CASSLEPGMETQYF. CDR3 nucleotides: TGTGCCAGCAGCTTGGAACCAGGGATGGAGACCCAGTACTTC. Combining the CDR3 with reference TRBV5-6 and TRBJ2-5 gives the whole variable domain DAGVTQSPTHLIKTRGQQVTLRCSPKSGHDTVSWYQQALGQGPQFIFQYYEEEERQRGNFPDRFSGHQFPNYSSELNVNALLLGDSALYLCASSLEPGMETQYFGPGTRLLVL.

The chain recombines TRBV19 with TRBJ2-3; 8 bases match TRBD2. Trimming took 5 bases from V and 2 from J; bases not matched to a gene: 3. CDR1 and CDR2 (germline): LNHDA, SQIVND (reference sequence). This CDR3 spans 14 amino acids. The chain's CDR3 is CASSPGGYTDTQYF. As DNA, the CDR3 is TGTGCCAGTAGTCCGGGAGGGTACACAGATACGCAGTATTTT.

The chain combines TRBV7-2 with TRBJ1-1, with 8 bases aligning to TRBD1. CDR3 length: 14 amino acids. The V gene's germline CDR1 is SGHTA and CDR2 FQGNSA. Unmatched junction bases numbered 2, after V lost 0 bases and J lost 5 bases. In DNA form, the CDR3 reads TGTGCCAGCAGCTTAGCGAACAGGGGGACTGAAGCTTTCTTT. Amino acids: CASSLANRGTEAFF.

J is TRBJ2-5 and V is TRBV24-1; no definite D call. CDR1 is KGHDR and CDR2 is SFDVKD in the germline V gene. Trimming removed 4 bases at V and 1 base at J, with 15 bases between. The CDR3 is 16 amino acids. As DNA, the CDR3 is TGTGCCACCAGTGAGCGGTCTCCCCTGGCCCAAGAGACCCAGTACTTC. It specifies CATSERSPLAQETQYF.